This T cell receptor beta chain originates from a study of human T cells and chemical hapten exposure. Looking at the study overall: Upper back patch tests used 0.01% DPC, scored after 6 days. Study results and caveats: DPC sensitization produced no change in TCRs with frequency above 1 in 1000.

TCRdb reanalysed the RACE reads using MiXCR and keeps one entry per CDR3 protein. The sample shows approximately 160,000 distinct CDR3 sequences, 28% of them seen only once. This sample's time point: patch test 3, about 24 weeks after DPC sensitization. Treatment: therapeutic diphenylcyclopropenone sensitization with weekly scalp DPC. This CDR3 has 13 residues. The germline CDR1 and CDR2 sequences are SGHVS and FNYEAQ. V lost 6 bases and J 3 bases, leaving 8 bases between the germline ends. In its sample, this clonotype was seen many times. Its antigen is as yet unknown. Sequenced material: whole blood, taken in connection with sensitization to the hapten diphenylcyclopropenone (DPC). The TCR was taken from a young woman with alopecia areata. Some clones in this sample may be carry-over from other donors' samples. The V gene is TRBV7-6, the J gene TRBJ1-4; a weak D match, TRBD1 (5 bases). The CDR3 is CASRRQPNEKLFF. The CDR3 nucleotides are TGTGCCAGCAGAAGACAGCCTAATGAAAAACTGTTTTTT.